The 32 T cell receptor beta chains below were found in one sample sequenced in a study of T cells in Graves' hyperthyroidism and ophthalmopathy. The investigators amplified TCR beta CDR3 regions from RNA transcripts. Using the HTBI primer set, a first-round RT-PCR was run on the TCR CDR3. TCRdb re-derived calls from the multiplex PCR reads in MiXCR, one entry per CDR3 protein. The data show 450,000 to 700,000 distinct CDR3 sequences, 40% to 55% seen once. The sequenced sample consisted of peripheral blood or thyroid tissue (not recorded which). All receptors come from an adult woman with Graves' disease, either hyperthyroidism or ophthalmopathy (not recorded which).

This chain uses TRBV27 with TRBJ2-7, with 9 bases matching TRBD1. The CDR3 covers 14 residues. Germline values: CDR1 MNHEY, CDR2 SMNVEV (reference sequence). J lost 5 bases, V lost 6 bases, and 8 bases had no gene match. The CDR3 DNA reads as TGTGCCAGCAGCCGCCGGGACAGGGATCACGAGCAGTACTTC. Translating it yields CASSRRDRDHEQYF.

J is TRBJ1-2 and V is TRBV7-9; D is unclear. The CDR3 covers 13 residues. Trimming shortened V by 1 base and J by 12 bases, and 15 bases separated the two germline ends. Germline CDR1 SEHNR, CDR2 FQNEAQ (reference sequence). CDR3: CASSLEEVFGNTF. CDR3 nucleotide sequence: TGTGCCAGCAGCTTAGAAGAGGTATTTGGAAACACCTTC.

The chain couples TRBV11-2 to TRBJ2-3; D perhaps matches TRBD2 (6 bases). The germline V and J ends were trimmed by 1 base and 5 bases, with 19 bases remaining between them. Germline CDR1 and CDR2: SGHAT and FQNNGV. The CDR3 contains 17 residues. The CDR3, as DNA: TGTGCCAGCAGCTTAGGTTCCTTCGGAGGGAGGAAAGATACGCAGTATTTT. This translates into CASSLGSFGGRKDTQYF.

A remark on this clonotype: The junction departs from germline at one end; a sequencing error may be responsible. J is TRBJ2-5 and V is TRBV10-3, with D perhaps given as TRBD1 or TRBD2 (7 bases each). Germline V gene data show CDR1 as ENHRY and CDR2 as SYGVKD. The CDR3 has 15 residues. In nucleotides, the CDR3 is TGTGCCAGCAGTGCCTGGGAGGGGGCGAGGGAGACCCAGTACTTC. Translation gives CASSAWEGARETQYF.

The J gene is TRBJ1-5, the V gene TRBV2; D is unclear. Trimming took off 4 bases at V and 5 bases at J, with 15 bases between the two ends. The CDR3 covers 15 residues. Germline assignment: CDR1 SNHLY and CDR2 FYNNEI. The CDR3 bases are TGTGCCAGCAGTGGAGGGCCCTTTCTAGATCAGCCCCAGCATTTT. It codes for CASSGGPFLDQPQHF.

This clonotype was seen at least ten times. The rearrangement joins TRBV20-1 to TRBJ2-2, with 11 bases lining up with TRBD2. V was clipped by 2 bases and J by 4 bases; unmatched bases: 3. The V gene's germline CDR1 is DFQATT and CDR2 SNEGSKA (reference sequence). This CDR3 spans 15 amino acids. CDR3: CSARSLAGGTGELFF. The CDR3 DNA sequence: TGCAGTGCTAGATCTCTAGCGGGAGGCACCGGGGAGCTGTTTTTT.

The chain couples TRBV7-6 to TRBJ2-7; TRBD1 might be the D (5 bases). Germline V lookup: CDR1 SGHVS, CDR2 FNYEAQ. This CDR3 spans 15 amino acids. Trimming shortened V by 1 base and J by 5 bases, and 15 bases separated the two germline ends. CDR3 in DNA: TGTGCCAGCAGCTTAGTGGCGCCCCCCAGGGACGAGCAGTACTTC. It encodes CASSLVAPPRDEQYF.

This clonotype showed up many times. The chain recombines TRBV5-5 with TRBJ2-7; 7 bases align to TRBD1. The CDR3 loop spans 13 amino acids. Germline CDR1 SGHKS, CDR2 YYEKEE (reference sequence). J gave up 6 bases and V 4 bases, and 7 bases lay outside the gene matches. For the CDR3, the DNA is TGTGCCAGCAGCGCCGGACAGGTGTTCGAGCAGTACTTC. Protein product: CASSAGQVFEQYF.

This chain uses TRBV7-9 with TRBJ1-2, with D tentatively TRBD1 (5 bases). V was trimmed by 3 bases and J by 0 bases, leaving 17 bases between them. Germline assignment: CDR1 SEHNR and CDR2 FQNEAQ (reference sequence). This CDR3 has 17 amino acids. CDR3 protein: CASSFSPGIQANYGYTF. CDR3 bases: TGTGCCAGCAGCTTCTCACCAGGAATACAGGCTAACTATGGCTACACCTTC.

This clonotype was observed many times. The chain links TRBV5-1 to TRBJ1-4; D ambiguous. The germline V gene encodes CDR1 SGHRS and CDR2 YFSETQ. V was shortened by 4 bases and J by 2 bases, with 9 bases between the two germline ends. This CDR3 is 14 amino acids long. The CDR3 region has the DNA TGCGCCAGCAGCGATCAGGCTACTAATGAAAAACTGTTTTTT. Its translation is CASSDQATNEKLFF.

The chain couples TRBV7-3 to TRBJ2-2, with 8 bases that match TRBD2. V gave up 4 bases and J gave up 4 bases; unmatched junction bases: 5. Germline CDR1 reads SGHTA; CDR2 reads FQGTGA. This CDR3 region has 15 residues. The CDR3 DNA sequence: TGTGCCAGCAGCTCGGGACTAGGTTTCACCGGGGAGCTGTTTTTT. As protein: CASSSGLGFTGELFF.

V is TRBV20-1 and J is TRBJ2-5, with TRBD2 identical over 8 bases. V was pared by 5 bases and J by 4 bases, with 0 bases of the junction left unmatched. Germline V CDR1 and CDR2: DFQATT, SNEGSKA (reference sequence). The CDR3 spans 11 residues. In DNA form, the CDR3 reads TGCAGTGCTGGGACTAGAGAGACCCAGTACTTC. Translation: CSAGTRETQYF.

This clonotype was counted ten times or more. The CDR3 nucleotides read TGTGCCAGCAGCCCCACCCCAGGGCCAGAAGCTTTCTTT. Protein: CASSPTPGPEAFF. V gene TRBV7-2 combines with J gene TRBJ1-1; maybe TRBD1 (5 bases). The CDR3 loop spans 13 amino acids. Germline lookup yields CDR1 SGHTA and CDR2 FQGNSA. Trimming shortened V by 5 bases and J by 8 bases, and 15 bases separated the two germline ends.

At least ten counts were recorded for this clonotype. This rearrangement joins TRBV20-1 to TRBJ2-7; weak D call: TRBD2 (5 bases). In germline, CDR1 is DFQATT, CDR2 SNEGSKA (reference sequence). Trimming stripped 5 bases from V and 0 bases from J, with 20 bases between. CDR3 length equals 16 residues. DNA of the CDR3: TGCAGTGCTCAAGGGCAAGGAAGCGGCGACTCCTACGAGCAGTACTTC. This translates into CSAQGQGSGDSYEQYF.

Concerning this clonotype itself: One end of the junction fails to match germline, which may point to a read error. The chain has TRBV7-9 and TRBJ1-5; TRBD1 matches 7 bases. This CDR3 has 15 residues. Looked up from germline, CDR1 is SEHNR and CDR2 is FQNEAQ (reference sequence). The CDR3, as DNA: TGTGCCAGCAGTGAATTCCGGGACAGCGATCAGCCCCAGCCTTTT. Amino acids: CASSEFRDSDQPQPF. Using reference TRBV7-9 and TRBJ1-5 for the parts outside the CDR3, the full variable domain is DTGVSQNPRHKITKRGQNVTFRCDPISEHNRLYWYRQTLGQGPEFLTYFQNEAQLEKSRLLSDRFSAERPKGSFSTLEIQRTEQGDSAMYLCASSEFRDSDQPQPFGDGTRLSIL.

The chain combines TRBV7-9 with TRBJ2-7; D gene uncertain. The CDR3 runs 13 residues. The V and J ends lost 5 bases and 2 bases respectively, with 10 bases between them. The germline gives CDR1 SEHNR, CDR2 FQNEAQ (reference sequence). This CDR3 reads CASSRPGAYEQYF. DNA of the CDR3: TGTGCCAGCAGCCGGCCTGGGGCCTACGAGCAGTACTTC.

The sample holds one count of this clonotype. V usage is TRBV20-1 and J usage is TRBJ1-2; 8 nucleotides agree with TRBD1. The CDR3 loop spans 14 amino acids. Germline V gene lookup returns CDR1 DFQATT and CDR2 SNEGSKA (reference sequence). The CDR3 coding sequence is TGCAACACGGACAGGGTGGATGTACACTATGGCTACACCTTC. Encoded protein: CNTDRVDVHYGYTF.

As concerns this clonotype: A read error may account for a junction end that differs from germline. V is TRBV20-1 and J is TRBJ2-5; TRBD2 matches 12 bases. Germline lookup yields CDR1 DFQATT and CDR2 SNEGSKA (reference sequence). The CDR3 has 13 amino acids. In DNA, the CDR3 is TGCAGTGCTAGACCTCGACTAGCGGGAGAATGGCGGTTC. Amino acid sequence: CSARPRLAGEWRF.

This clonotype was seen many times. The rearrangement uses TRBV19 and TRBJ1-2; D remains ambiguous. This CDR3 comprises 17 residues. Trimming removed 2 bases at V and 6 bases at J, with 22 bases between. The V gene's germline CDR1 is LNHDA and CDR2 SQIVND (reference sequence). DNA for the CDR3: TGTGCCAGTAGTATAAGTTTCTCGCGGGGATTAGGAGATGGCTACACCTTC. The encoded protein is CASSISFSRGLGDGYTF.

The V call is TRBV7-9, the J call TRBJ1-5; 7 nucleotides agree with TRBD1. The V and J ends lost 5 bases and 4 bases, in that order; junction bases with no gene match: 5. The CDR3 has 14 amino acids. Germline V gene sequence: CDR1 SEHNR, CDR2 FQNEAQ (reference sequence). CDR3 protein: CASSEGTANQPQHF. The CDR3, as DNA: TGTGCCAGCAGCGAGGGGACAGCTAATCAGCCCCAGCATTTT.

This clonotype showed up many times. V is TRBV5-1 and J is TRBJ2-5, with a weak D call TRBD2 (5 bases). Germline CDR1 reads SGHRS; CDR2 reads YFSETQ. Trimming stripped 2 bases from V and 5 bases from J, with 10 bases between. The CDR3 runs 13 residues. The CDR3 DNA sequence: TGCGCCAGCAGCTTCGGGATTCTGGAGACCCAGTACTTC. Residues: CASSFGILETQYF.

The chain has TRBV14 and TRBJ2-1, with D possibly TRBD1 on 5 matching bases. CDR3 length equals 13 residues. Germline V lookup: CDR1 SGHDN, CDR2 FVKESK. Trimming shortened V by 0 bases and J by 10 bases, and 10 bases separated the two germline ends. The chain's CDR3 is CASSQDVAGEQFF. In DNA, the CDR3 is TGTGCCAGCAGCCAAGATGTGGCAGGGGAGCAGTTCTTC.

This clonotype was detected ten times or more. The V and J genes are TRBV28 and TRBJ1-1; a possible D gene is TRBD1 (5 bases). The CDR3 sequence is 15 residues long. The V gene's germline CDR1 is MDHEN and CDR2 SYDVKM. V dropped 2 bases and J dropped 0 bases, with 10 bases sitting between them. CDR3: CASSLRRDLNTEAFF. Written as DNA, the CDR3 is TGTGCCAGCAGTTTACGGAGGGACTTGAACACTGAAGCTTTCTTT.

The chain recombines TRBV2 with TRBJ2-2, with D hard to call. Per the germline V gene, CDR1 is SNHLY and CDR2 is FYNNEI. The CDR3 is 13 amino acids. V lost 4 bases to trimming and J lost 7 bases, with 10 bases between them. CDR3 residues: CASSGGIGGELFF. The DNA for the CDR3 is TGTGCCAGCAGTGGGGGAATTGGCGGGGAGCTGTTTTTT.

CDR3 DNA: TGCAGTGCTAGAGTGGGCAGCGAGATCGAGCAGTACTTC. The encoded protein is CSARVGSEIEQYF. The chain uses TRBV20-1 and TRBJ2-7, with unresolved D. This CDR3 is 13 amino acids long. Trimming shortened V by 1 base and J by 6 bases, and 13 bases separated the two germline ends. From germline, CDR1 is DFQATT and CDR2 SNEGSKA (reference sequence).

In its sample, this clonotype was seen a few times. The CDR3 nucleotides are TGTGCCAGTAGCCGACGGAGACAAGAAAAACTGTTTTTT. Its translation is CASSRRRQEKLFF. The rearrangement uses TRBV19 and TRBJ1-4; D not certain. The CDR3 contains 13 residues. Germline CDR1 reads LNHDA; CDR2 reads SQIVND (reference sequence). The ends were cut back, 6 bases at V and 8 bases at J, with 13 bases in the middle.

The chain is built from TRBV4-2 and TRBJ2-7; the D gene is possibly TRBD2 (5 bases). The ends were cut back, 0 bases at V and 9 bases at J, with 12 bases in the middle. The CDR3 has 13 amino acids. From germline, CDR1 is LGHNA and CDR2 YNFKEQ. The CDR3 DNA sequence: TGTGCCAGCAGCCAAGATGCGACCCGGGGGCAGTACTTC. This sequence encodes CASSQDATRGQYF.

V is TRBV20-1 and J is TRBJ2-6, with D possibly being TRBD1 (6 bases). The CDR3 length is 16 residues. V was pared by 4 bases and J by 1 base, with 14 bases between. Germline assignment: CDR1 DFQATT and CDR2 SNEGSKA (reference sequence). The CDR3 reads CSATDRRGSGANVLTF. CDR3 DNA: TGCAGTGCTACAGACAGGCGAGGATCTGGGGCCAACGTCCTGACTTTC.

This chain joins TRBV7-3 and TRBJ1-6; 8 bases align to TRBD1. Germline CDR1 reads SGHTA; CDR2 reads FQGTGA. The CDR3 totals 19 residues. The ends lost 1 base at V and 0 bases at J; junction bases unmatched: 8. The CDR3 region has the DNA TGTGCCAGCAGCTTAAGGTCCCCGGGACAGGACTCCTATAATTCACCCCTCCACTTT. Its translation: CASSLRSPGQDSYNSPLHF.

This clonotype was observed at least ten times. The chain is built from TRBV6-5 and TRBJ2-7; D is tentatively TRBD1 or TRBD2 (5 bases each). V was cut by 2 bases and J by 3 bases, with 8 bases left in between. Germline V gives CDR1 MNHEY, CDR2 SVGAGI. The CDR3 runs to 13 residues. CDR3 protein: CASSYEGNYEQYF. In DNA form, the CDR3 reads TGTGCCAGCAGTTACGAGGGGAACTACGAGCAGTACTTC.

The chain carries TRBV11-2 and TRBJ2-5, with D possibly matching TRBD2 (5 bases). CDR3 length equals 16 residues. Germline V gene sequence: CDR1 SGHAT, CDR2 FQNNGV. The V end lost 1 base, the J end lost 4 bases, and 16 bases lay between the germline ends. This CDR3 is CASSLGWVGVSETQYF. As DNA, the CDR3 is TGTGCCAGCAGCTTAGGATGGGTGGGAGTGTCAGAGACCCAGTACTTC.

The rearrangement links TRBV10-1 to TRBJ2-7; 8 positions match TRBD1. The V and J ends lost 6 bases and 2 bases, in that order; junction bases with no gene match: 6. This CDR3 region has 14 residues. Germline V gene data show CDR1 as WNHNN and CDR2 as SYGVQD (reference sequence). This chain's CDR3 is CASSGAGQAYEQYF. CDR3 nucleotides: TGCGCCAGCAGCGGCGCGGGACAGGCCTACGAGCAGTACTTC.